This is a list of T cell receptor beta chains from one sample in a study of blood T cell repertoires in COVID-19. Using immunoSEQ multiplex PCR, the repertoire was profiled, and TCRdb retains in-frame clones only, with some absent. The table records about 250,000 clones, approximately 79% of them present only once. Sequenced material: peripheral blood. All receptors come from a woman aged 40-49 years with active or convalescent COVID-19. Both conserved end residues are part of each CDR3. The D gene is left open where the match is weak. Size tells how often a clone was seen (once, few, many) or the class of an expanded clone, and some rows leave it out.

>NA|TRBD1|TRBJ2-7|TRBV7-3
TGTGCCAGCAGCCCCACCGGGACAGGGATGAATGAGCAGTACTTC
CASSPTGTGMNEQYF
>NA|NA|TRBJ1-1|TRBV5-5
TGTGCCAGCAGCACACGTCCAGGGATGAACACTGAAGCTTTCTTT
CASSTRPGMNTEAFF
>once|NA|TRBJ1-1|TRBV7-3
TGTGCCAGCAGCCAAAGAAGCAACACTGAAGCTTTCTTT
CASSQRSNTEAFF
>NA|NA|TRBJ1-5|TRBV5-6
TGTGCCAGCAGCCGGACGGGCCAGGGCGGCCAGCCCCAGCATTTT
CASSRTGQGGQPQHF
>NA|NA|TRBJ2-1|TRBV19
TGTGCCAGTAACGTCCCCGGGGGAGACTACAATGAGCAGTTCTTC
CASNVPGGDYNEQFF
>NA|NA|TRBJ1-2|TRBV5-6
TGTGCCAGCAGCTTGAGGTTAGGACACCAGAACTATGGCTACACCTTC
CASSLRLGHQNYGYTF
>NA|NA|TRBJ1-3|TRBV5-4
TGTGCCAGCAGCCTCGGGGGGGGAGCTGGAAACACCATATATTTT
CASSLGGGAGNTIYF
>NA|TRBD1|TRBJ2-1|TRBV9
TGTGCCAGCAGCGTAGGACAGGGGGCCTCCTACAATGAGCAGTTCTTC
CASSVGQGASYNEQFF
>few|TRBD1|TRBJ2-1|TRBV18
TGTGCCAGCTCGAGAGACAGGGAGAGTCGTAACAATGAGCAGTTCTTC
CASSRDRESRNNEQFF
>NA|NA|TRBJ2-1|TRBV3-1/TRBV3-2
TGTGCCAGCAGCCTAAGTGGACAAGCCTCATTCTTC
CASSLSGQASFF
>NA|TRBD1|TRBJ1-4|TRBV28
TGTGCCAGCAACCGCGACAGGGGAGACGAAAAACTGTTTTTT
CASNRDRGDEKLFF
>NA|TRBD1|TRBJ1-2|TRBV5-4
TGTGCCAGCAGCTTGGCAGACAGGGGCGTAGATGGCTACACCTTC
CASSLADRGVDGYTF
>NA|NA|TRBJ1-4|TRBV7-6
TGTGCCAGCAGCTTCCGCAGGGCGGTGACACCAGCCGATGCAACTAATGAAAAACTGTTTTTT
CASSFRRAVTPADATNEKLFF
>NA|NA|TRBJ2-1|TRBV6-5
TGTGCCACCCCCAGGGAAACCTACAATGAGCAGTTCTTC
CATPRETYNEQFF
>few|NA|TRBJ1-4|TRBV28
TGTGCCAGCAGTGACCGGGACACCAAACTGTTTTTT
CASSDRDTKLFF
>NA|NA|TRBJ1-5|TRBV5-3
TGTGCCAGAAGCTTAGGAAACAGCTCGAATCAGCCCCAGCATTTT
CARSLGNSSNQPQHF
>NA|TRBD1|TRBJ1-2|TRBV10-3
TGTGCCATCAGTGAGTCTAGGGGGACAGGGCTCTATGGCTACACCTTC
CAISESRGTGLYGYTF
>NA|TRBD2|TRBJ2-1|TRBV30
TGTGCCTGGAGTCGGCTAGCGGGGACCTACAATGAGCAGTTCTTC
CAWSRLAGTYNEQFF
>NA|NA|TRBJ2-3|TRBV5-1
TGCGCCAGCAGCAGACGGACTAGCACAGATACGCAGTATTTT
CASSRRTSTDTQYF
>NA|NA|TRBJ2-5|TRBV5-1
TGCGCCAGCAGCTTCAGGCGGGGTCAAGAGACCCAGTACTTC
CASSFRRGQETQYF
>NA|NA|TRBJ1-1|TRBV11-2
TGTGCCAGCAGCTTTCAGGGCGCGGACACTGAAGCTTTCTTT
CASSFQGADTEAFF
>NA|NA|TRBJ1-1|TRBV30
TGTGCCTGGAACCAATTGGGGGGGAACACTGAAGCTTTCTTT
CAWNQLGGNTEAFF
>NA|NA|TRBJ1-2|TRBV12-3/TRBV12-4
TGTGCCAGCAGTGCGAAGGGCGGGGGCTACACCTTC
CASSAKGGGYTF
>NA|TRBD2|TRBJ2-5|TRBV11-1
TGTGCCAGCAGCTCTAGCGGGTGGGAGACCCAGTACTTC
CASSSSGWETQYF
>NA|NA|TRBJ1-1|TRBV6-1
TGTGCCAGCAGTGAACAGGTTGTGGGCACTGAAGCTTTCTTT
CASSEQVVGTEAFF
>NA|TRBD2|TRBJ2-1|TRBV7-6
TGTGCCAGCAGCTTAGTTATAGACACAGCCCCTAGCGGGGGGGCAGGTGAGCAGTTCTTC
CASSLVIDTAPSGGAGEQFF
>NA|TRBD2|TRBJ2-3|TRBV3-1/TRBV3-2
TGTGCCAGCAGCCAGAGGACTAGCGGGGGGGCCTCGGATACGCAGTATTTT
CASSQRTSGGASDTQYF
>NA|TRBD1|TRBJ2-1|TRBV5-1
TGCGCCAGCAGCTTTGGACAGGGAGGTCGAGGGAGTTACAATGAGCAGTTCTTC
CASSFGQGGRGSYNEQFF
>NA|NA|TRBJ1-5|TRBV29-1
TGCAGCGTCACAAGCGGCGGGAATCAGCCCCAGCATTTT
CSVTSGGNQPQHF
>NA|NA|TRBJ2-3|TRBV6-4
TGTGCCAGCAGTGAAAGCGGCACAGATACGCAGTATTTT
CASSESGTDTQYF
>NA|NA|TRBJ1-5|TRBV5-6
TGTGCCAGCAGCTTGGTTACAGGAGAAAGCAATCAGCCCCAGCATTTT
CASSLVTGESNQPQHF
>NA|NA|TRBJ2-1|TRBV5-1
TGCGCCAGCAGCTTGGCAGGCGGCGGGGTCAATAATGAGCAGTTCTTC
CASSLAGGGVNNEQFF
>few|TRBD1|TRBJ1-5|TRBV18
TGTGCCAGCTCACCAATTACAGGGGGCATCTATCAGCCCCAGCATTTT
CASSPITGGIYQPQHF
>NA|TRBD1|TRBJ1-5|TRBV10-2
TGCGCCAGCAGTGAGTCCACCCCCGGGACAGGGTCGAATCAGCCCCAGCATTTT
CASSESTPGTGSNQPQHF
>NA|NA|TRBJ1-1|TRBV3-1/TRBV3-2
TGTGCCAGCAGCCAAGAGAGTCGGGGGAACACTGAAGCTTTCTTT
CASSQESRGNTEAFF
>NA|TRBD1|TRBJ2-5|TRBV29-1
TGCAGCGTGGACCGGGACAGCGGGACCCAGTACTTC
CSVDRDSGTQYF
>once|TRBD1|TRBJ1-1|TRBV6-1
TGTGCCAGCAGTGCAGCCTTAGTGAGGAACAGGGGCATGAACACTGAAGCTTTCTTT
CASSAALVRNRGMNTEAFF